The rows below give T cell receptor beta chains drawn from one sample of a study of identical twins. TCRdb re-analysed the 5' RACE reads in MiXCR, keeping a single row per CDR3 protein. The data hold some 710,000 distinct CDR3 sequences, with around 5.7% observed a single time. The material sequenced was naive T cells sorted from blood. These receptors all stem from a man younger than 35 in good health. Each CDR3 is given without its conserved first and last residue. The order of the fields is V gene, J gene, CDR3 protein.

TRBV29-1	TRBJ2-3	SVEGVAGERADTQY
TRBV7-2	TRBJ1-2	ASSLRTENYGYT
TRBV24-1	TRBJ1-5	ATSDGGLGQPQH
TRBV6-2/TRBV6-3	TRBJ2-1	ASRPSESNEQF
TRBV12-3/TRBV12-4	TRBJ1-1	ASSLAPTEAF
TRBV27	TRBJ2-7	ASSLAGDSYEQY
TRBV6-5	TRBJ1-3	ASTIGNTIY
TRBV4-1	TRBJ1-4	ASSPSQERNEKLF
TRBV20-1	TRBJ2-3	SAREVADTQY
TRBV9	TRBJ2-1	ASSALVLADGEQF
TRBV12-3/TRBV12-4	TRBJ2-6	ASSPTKGSGANVLT
TRBV12-3/TRBV12-4	TRBJ2-2	ASMRTQNTGELF
TRBV30	TRBJ2-1	AWKTRGYNEQF
TRBV15	TRBJ2-2	ATSRVREAGELF
TRBV20-1	TRBJ2-1	SAKDPLSGNEQF
TRBV20-1	TRBJ2-5	SAHRTSGTMAGETQY
TRBV7-9	TRBJ1-1	ASSLTGDEAF
TRBV10-3	TRBJ1-5	AISESGSGGGQPQH
TRBV3-1	TRBJ2-1	ASSQRGWREVYNEQF
TRBV11-2	TRBJ2-3	ASSVAPSTDTQY
TRBV5-1	TRBJ1-2	ASSLDASFYGYT
TRBV12-3/TRBV12-4	TRBJ2-5	ASSLNEETQY
TRBV20-1	TRBJ2-1	SARVSGNWNNEQF
TRBV28	TRBJ1-1	ASSLMGLNTEAF
TRBV4-2	TRBJ1-5	ASSQDTGESQPQH
TRBV5-6	TRBJ2-7	ASSLGISAGLREQY
TRBV20-1	TRBJ2-5	SARPYRGGVFAETQY
TRBV2	TRBJ2-2	ASSDRLAVTGELF
TRBV29-1	TRBJ2-7	SVETARGEQY
TRBV4-2	TRBJ2-5	ASSQGGGGRRQETQY
TRBV19	TRBJ2-5	ASSDRGGTMETQY
TRBV6-1	TRBJ2-1	ASSPRTGSRQF
TRBV11-2	TRBJ1-1	ASSTGTAAEAF
TRBV27	TRBJ2-7	ASSSISPGGPLEQY
TRBV3-1	TRBJ2-2	ASSPLGGTNTGELF
TRBV7-6	TRBJ1-6	ASSRSADTYNSPLH
TRBV5-1	TRBJ2-5	ASSLDLATNQETQY
TRBV6-1	TRBJ1-2	ASSPRPGGGTYGYT
TRBV3-1	TRBJ2-1	ATRLNNEQF
TRBV7-9	TRBJ2-5	ASLQSGEETQY
TRBV12-3/TRBV12-4	TRBJ2-5	ASSYGQGIGETQY
TRBV20-1	TRBJ2-3	SAKGLVSTDTQY
TRBV12-3/TRBV12-4	TRBJ2-1	ASSLITVNEQF
TRBV6-2/TRBV6-3	TRBJ1-5	ASRQDVGPQH
TRBV5-5	TRBJ2-1	ASSLDRDRGRF